This TCR beta chain was recorded in a study of brain T cells in children with intractable seizures. V was trimmed by 1 base and J by 0 bases, leaving 8 bases between them. Germline V gene data show CDR1 as SGHRS and CDR2 as YFSETQ. The CDR3 runs to 15 residues. The repertoire was sequenced with immunoSEQ multiplex PCR; TCRdb's copy has only in-frame clones and lacks some. Of hundreds of thousands of clones listed, 93% are singletons. Described time point: blood from clinic visit 5 months post-surgery; TSC patient then seizure free. This sequence joins TRBV5-1 and TRBJ2-1; D gene uncertain. This receptor was identified in a boy less than two years old with tuberous sclerosis and intractable seizures. This specimen was peripheral blood, taken roughly 5 months after surgery. The CDR3 loop is CASSLNTVSYNEQFF. CDR3 bases: TGCGCCAGCAGCTTGAACACCGTCTCCTACAATGAGCAGTTCTTC. Filled out from reference TRBV5-1 and TRBJ2-1, the complete variable domain reads KAGVTQTPRYLIKTRGQQVTLSCSPISGHRSVSWYQQTPGQGLQFLFEYFSETQRNKGNFPGRFSGRQFSNSRSEMNVSTLELGDSALYLCASSLNTVSYNEQFFGPGTRLTVL.